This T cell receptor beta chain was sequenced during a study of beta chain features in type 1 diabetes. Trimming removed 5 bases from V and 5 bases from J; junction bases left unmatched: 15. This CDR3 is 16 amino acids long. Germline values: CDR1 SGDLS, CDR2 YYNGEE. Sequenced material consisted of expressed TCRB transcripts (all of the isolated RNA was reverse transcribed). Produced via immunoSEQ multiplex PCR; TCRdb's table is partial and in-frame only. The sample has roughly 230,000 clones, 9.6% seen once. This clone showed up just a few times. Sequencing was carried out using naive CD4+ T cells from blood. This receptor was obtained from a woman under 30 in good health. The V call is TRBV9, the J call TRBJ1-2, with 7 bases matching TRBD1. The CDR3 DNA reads TGTGCCAGCAGTCGTGTCCTGGGGGACAGAGCGTATGGCTACACCTTC. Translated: CASSRVLGDRAYGYTF.